This T cell receptor (beta chain) was identified during a study of T-cell reconstitution after alpha-beta-depleted transplantation in children. A TCRbeta library incorporating unique molecular identifiers was prepared. TCRdb ran MiXCR on the PCR reads and lists one entry per CDR3 protein. The sample yields about 410,000 distinct CDR3 sequences, roughly 20% seen once. The CDR3 contains 14 residues. Between the trimmed V and J ends, which lost 2 bases and 5 bases, there was a span of 9 bases. The V call is TRBV12-3 or TRBV12-4, the J call TRBJ2-2; no firm D call. The source was PBMCs from the stem cell graft donor, collected from the stem cell graft. The clonotype comes from a human donor who donated a stem cell graft to a child with acute myeloid leukemia. CDR3 sequence: CASSLHLRTGELFF. In nucleotides, the CDR3 is TGTGCCAGCAGTTTACATTTAAGGACCGGGGAGCTGTTTTTT.